This TCR beta chain was obtained from a study of blood T cell repertoires in COVID-19. As for the study in general: Sites across the United States, Italy and Spain contributed samples from acute and convalescent COVID-19. In each case, the material was cDNA or gDNA derived from T cells, B-cell-depleted T cells, or PBMCs.

Per the authors' pipeline: Reference gene primer amplification gave estimated nucleated cell counts. Sequenced by immunoSEQ multiplex PCR; TCRdb stores in-frame clones only, minus some. That table supplies the V and J calls and clone size; D and trimming were determined from the DNA. The repertoire has 650,000 to 800,000 clones, 90% of them found once; the top ten carry roughly 0.25%. This CDR3 has 15 amino acids. V was cut by 9 bases and J by 1 base, with 15 bases left in between. Germline V gene data show CDR1 as MRHNA and CDR2 as SNTAGT. The chain uses TRBV6-4 and TRBJ2-2; possibly TRBD2 for D (5 bases). This TCR was sampled from a woman in her late teens or twenties with acute or convalescent COVID-19. Sequencing used peripheral blood. For the CDR3, the DNA is TGTGCCAGACCGCCGAGGGCGGTGAACACCGGGGAGCTGTTTTTT. It yields the protein CARPPRAVNTGELFF.